These 4 T cell receptor beta chains were all obtained from the same sample, sequenced in a study of T cells in Graves' hyperthyroidism and ophthalmopathy. Amplified regions were TCR beta CDR3 sequences from RNA transcripts. In the first-round RT-PCR of the TCR CDR3, the HTBI primer set was used. One entry per CDR3 protein, called by TCRdb with MiXCR from the multiplex PCR reads. The sample has about 710,000 distinct CDR3 sequences, about 16% seen once; the top ten hold about 8.4%. The sample taken for sequencing was blood. These receptor sequences come from a man younger than 35 with Graves' hyperthyroidism.

This clonotype was observed many times. The genes are TRBV11-1 and TRBJ2-7; possible D gene TRBD2, 5 bases. V was cut by 5 bases and J by 2 bases, with 13 bases left in between. CDR3 length equals 14 residues. The germline CDR1 and CDR2 sequences are SGHAT and FQDESV (reference sequence). The CDR3 sequence: CASSEEGRTYEQYF. CDR3 DNA sequence: TGTGCCAGCAGCGAAGAGGGCCGAACCTACGAGCAGTACTTC. Full variable domain (missing parts from reference TRBV11-1 and TRBJ2-7): EAEVAQSPRYKITEKSQAVAFWCDPISGHATLYWYRQILGQGPELLVQFQDESVVDDSQLPKDRFSAERLKGVDSTLKIQPAELGDSAMYLCASSEEGRTYEQYFGPGTRLTVT.

This clonotype was counted a few times. A much larger clonotype is one base distant, so this may be a read error. Here the CDR3 omits its conserved ending phenylalanine or tryptophan, so a read error is the likely source. The chain joins TRBV11-2 to TRBJ2-2; no definite D call. The CDR3 consists of 14 residues. Trimming stripped 0 bases from V and 6 bases from J, with 8 bases between. The germline CDR1 and CDR2 sequences are SGHAT and FQNNGV. The CDR3 spells CASSLEVIAGELFL. CDR3 in DNA: TGTGCCAGCAGCTTAGAAGTTATCGCCGGGGAGCTGTTTCTT.

This clonotype was detected only a few times. This chain connects TRBV7-6 to TRBJ2-2, with 7 bases fitting TRBD2. Germline assignment: CDR1 SGHVS and CDR2 FNYEAQ. Trimming took 1 base from V and 3 from J; bases not matched to a gene: 11. The CDR3 loop spans 18 amino acids. CDR3 DNA sequence: TGTGCCAGCAGCTTAGGAGCGGCGGGAGCTAGGTACACCGGGGAGCTGTTTTTT. Encoded protein: CASSLGAAGARYTGELFF.

The chain couples TRBV11-2 to TRBJ2-4, with D maybe TRBD1 (5 bases). This CDR3 is 16 amino acids long. Germline CDR1 and CDR2: SGHAT and FQNNGV. The germline V and J ends were trimmed by 3 bases and 2 bases, with 14 bases remaining between them. The CDR3 DNA follows: TGTGCCAGCAGCTTGTTAGGGGTCGGGCCCAAAAACATTCAGTACTTC. Translating gives CASSLLGVGPKNIQYF.